This entry concerns a single T cell receptor beta chain. Antigen specificity is unknown. A read error may be the cause here, since a much bigger clone is one base away. Because the CDR3 is missing its conserved closing phenylalanine or tryptophan, this is likely a read error. This sample was taken from a study of T cells in Graves' hyperthyroidism and ophthalmopathy. Background on the study: Blood was drawn when the patient was first diagnosed and still untreated. Study observations and caveats: Blood shared most expanded thyroid clonotypes above 0.001.

V was pared by 0 bases and J by 4 bases, with 9 bases between. In germline, CDR1 is GTSNPN, CDR2 SVGIG (reference sequence). The CDR3 length is 13 residues. Exclusion criteria comprised uncontrolled infection, other autoimmune disease, pregnancy or lactation. The study based diagnoses on clinical symptoms, serum thyroxine and TRAb, thyroid ultrasound and orbital computed tomography. TCR beta CDR3 sequences were amplified from RNA transcripts. With the HTBI primer set, the TCR CDR3 went through a first round of RT-PCR. One entry per CDR3 protein, called by TCRdb with MiXCR from the multiplex PCR reads. The sample lists 500,000 to 550,000 distinct CDR3 sequences; roughly 20% were seen once.

This TCR was sampled from a man aged 18-30 years with Graves' hyperthyroidism. Sample: blood. This chain links TRBV30 with TRBJ1-1; no clear D gene. CDR3 sequence reads: CAWSVDGFTEAFV. The CDR3 DNA follows: TGTGCCTGGAGTGTAGATGGGTTCACTGAAGCTTTCGTT.